The clone carrying this TCR beta chain appeared many times. Its antigen remains unidentified. The record originates from a study of T cell repertoires in cytomegalovirus infection. Germline V gene data show CDR1 as SGHTA and CDR2 as FQGTGA. The CDR3 extends over 14 amino acids. V was clipped by 1 base and J by 6 bases, with 10 bases between them. TCRdb redid the calling of the reads with MiXCR, one entry per CDR3 protein. The sample holds 340,000 or so distinct CDR3 sequences, around 25% seen once. Here the sequenced sample was cultured PBMCs, taken from culture after CMV antigen stimulation. This sequence was found in a human donor in good health (CMV status not recorded). Some clones in this sample may be carry-over from other donors' samples. The chain uses TRBV7-3 and TRBJ2-1; D gene uncertain. Here the CDR3 reads CASSLSTLSNEQFF. The CDR3, as DNA: TGTGCCAGCAGCTTAAGTACGCTGAGCAATGAGCAGTTCTTC.